This T cell receptor beta chain was identified during a study of monozygotic twins with inflammatory bowel disease. Overall study results and limits: Data gave no support to a single strong signal or clonotype associated with IBD. Researchers reported no repertoire similarity difference between concordant and discordant twins, possibly from limited power.

About this clonotype: Antigen unknown.

This CDR3 spans 17 amino acids. Per germline, CDR1 SGHAT and CDR2 FQNNGV. Two rounds of nested PCR, of about 16 and 10 cycles, were run on TCRalpha and TCRbeta cDNA. No DNA is given; TCRdb re-called the 5' RACE reads and lists each CDR3 protein once. Recorded for this sample: about 210,000 distinct CDR3 sequences. The sequenced material came from blood. The receptor was derived from a human donor with ulcerative colitis or Crohn's disease, or a healthy co-twin of an affected twin (not recorded which). The V gene is TRBV11-2, the J gene TRBJ2-3; as DNA is missing, the TRBD1 call by TCRdb cannot be tested. This CDR3 reads CASSSPPGHQSTDTQYF.